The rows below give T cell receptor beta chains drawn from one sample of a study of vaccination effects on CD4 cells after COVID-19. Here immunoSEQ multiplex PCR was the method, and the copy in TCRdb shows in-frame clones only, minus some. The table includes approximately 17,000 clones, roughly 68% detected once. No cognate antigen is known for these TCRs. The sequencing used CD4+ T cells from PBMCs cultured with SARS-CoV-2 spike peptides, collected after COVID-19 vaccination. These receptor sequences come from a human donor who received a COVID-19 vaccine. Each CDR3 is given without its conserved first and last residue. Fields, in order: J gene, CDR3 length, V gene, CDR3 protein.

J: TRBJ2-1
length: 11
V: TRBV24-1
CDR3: APSGQGGNEQF

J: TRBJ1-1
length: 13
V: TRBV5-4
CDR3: ASSYQGFMNTEAF

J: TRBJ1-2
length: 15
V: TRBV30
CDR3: AWRGAGGRGINYGYT

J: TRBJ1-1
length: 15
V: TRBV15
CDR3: ATSPRGGGVMGTEAF

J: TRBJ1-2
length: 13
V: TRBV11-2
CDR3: ASSLESGSHYGYT

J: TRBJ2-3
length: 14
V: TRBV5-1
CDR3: ASSLGGLTSTDTQY

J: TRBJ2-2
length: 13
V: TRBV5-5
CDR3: ASSPTYSNTGELF

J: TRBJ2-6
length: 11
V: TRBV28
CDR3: ASSFGQPDVLT

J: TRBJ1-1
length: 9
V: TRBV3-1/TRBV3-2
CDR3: ASSQGPEAF

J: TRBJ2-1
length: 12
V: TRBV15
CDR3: ATSSLLARGEQF

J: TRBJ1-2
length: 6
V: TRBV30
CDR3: ALEGYT

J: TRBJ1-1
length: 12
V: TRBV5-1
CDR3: ASSKGTEGTEAF

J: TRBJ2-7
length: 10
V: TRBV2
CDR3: ASSTGFGEQY

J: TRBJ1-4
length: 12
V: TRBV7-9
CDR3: ASSLAGTNEKLF

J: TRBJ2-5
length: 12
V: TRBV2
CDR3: ASQRDRAQETQY

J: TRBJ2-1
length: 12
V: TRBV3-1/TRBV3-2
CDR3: ASSRETSINEQF

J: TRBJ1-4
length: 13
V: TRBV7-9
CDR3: ASSLQGHRDEKLF

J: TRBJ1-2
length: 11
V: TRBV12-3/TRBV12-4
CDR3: ASRPTGAYGYT

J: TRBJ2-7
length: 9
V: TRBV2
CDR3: ASSWTGEQY

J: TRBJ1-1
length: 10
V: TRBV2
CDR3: ASSAEGAEAF

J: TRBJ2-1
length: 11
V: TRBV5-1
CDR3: ASRGVSDNEQF

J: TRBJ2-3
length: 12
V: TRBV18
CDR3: ASSKRTLPDTQY

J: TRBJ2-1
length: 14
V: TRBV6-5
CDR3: ASSYSMGGARNEQF

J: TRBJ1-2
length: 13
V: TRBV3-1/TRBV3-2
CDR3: ASSQGDRGPYGYT

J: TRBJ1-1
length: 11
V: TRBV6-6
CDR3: ASSYDPGTEAF

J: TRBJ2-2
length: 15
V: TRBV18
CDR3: ASSRSSSGFDTGELF

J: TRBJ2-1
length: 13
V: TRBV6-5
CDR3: ASGDPGQGGIEQF

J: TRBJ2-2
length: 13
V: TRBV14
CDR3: ASSQALAGTGELF

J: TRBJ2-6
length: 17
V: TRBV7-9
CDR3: AIRRGGGQGVSGANVLT

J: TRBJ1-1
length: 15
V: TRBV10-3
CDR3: AISSLGQGRRNTEAF

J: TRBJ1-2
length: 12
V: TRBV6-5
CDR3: ASRLLQGADGYT

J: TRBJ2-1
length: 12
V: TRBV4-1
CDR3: ASSQGAPRDRQF

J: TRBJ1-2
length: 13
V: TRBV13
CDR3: ASSINRDSNYGYT

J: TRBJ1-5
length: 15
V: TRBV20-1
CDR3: SASRGVGLYSNQPQH

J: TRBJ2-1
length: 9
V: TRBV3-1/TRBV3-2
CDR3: ASSQGNEQF

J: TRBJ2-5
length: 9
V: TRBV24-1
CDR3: ATSAQETQY

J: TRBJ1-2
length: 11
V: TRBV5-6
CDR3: ASSARQRYGYT

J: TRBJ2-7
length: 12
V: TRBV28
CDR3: ASHSTASSYEQY

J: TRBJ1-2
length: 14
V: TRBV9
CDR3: ASSVEAGRFNYGYT

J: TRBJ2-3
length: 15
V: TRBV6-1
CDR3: ASSEVAGSSSTDTQY

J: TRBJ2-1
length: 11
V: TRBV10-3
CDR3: AISSDRDNEQF

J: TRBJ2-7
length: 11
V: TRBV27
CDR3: ASSRDSSYEQY

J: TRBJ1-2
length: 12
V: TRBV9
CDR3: ASSVGTGAYGYT

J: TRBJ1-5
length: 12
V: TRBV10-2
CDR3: ASSGQLSNQPQH

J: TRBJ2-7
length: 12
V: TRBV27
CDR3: ASSLFYASGEQY

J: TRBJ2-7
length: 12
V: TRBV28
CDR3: ASSLRGVQGEQY